The entry that follows covers one TCR beta chain sequence. This specimen comes from a study of cytomegalovirus exposure and HLA in healthy donors. This PCR relied on a set of 60 Vbeta primers and 13 Jbeta primers. The protocol was immunoSEQ multiplex PCR, while the TCRdb copy is restricted to in-frame clones and leaves out a portion. This table lists about 74,000 clones. The sequence was obtained from a female donor in good health and CMV-seropositive. Sequenced input: PBMCs.

CDR3 sequence reads: CASSWGLAEMGTGELFF. The CDR3 DNA sequence: TGTGCCAGCAGTTGGGGACTAGCGGAAATGGGTACCGGGGAGCTGTTTTTT. This chain connects TRBV28 to TRBJ2-2; 11 bases are a match to TRBD2. CDR1 is MDHEN, CDR2 SYDVKM, per germline. After removal of 4 bases from V and 5 bases from J, the junction contained 9 bases not matched to a gene. This CDR3 contains 17 residues.